What follows are 10 T cell receptor beta chains derived from one specimen sequenced in a study of cytomegalovirus exposure and HLA in healthy donors. With 60 Vbeta and 13 Jbeta primers, the PCR was carried out. The repertoire was sequenced with immunoSEQ multiplex PCR; TCRdb's copy has only in-frame clones and lacks some. The data show roughly 120,000 clones, with about 70% seen just once and about 2.1% held by the top ten. Sequencing input: PBMCs. These receptors were taken from a woman aged 40 to 50 in good health and CMV-seropositive.

This rearrangement joins TRBV28 to TRBJ1-2, with TRBD1 identical over 7 bases. CDR1 and CDR2 from the germline V gene are MDHEN and SYDVKM. V dropped 2 bases and J dropped 4; count of bases not matched to a gene: 4. The CDR3 is made up of 14 amino acids. The CDR3 loop reads CASSLEAGGYGYTF. Written as DNA, the CDR3 is TGTGCCAGCAGTTTAGAGGCAGGGGGCTATGGCTACACCTTC.

Here the CDR3 DNA reads TGTGCCAGCAGTATCCGGACAGGGGGAGCCTACGAGCAGTACTTC. This translates into CASSIRTGGAYEQYF. The genes are TRBV6-5 and TRBJ2-7; TRBD1 aligns across 10 bases. Germline CDR1 and CDR2: MNHEY and SVGAGI. Trimming cost V 5 bases and J 2 bases; bases outside gene matches: 6. The CDR3 contains 15 residues.

The chain uses TRBV28 and TRBJ2-3, with no clear D. This CDR3 has 16 amino acids. Germline-derived CDR1 and CDR2 are MDHEN and SYDVKM. V lost 4 bases, J lost 3 bases, and 17 bases lay in between. CDR3 DNA: TGTGCCAGCAGTTCACCAGCGCTCCACCTGACAGATACGCAGTATTTT. Residues: CASSSPALHLTDTQYF.

The V and J genes are TRBV18 and TRBJ1-5, with D maybe TRBD1 (5 bases). This CDR3 is 14 amino acids long. The ends were cut back, 1 base at V and 3 bases at J, with 7 bases in the middle. Germline V gene data show CDR1 as KGHSH and CDR2 as LQKENI. Here the CDR3 reads CASSPLRDNQPQHF. The DNA of the CDR3 is TGTGCCAGCTCACCACTCAGGGACAATCAGCCCCAGCATTTT.

In regard to this clone: One end of the junction varies from germline; a read error may be responsible. J is TRBJ2-1 and V is TRBV7-7, with D perhaps TRBD1 (6 bases). This CDR3 region has 15 residues. Germline assignment: CDR1 SSHAT and CDR2 FNYEAQ (reference sequence). CDR3 bases: TGTGCTAGCAGCTTAGACGGGACACCCTACAATGAGCAGTTCTTC. Protein sequence: CASSLDGTPYNEQFF. Combining the CDR3 with reference TRBV7-7 and TRBJ2-1 gives the whole variable domain GAGVSQSPRYKVTKRGQDVTLRCDPISSHATLYWYQQALGQGPEFLTYFNYEAQPDKSGLPSDRFSAERPEGSISTLTIQRTEQRDSAMYRCASSLDGTPYNEQFFGPGTRLTVL.

This rearrangement joins TRBV7-9 to TRBJ1-4; D is perhaps TRBD1 (5 bases). Germline values: CDR1 SEHNR, CDR2 FQNEAQ (reference sequence). Trimming took 3 bases from V and 7 from J, leaving 9 bases between them. CDR3 length: 13 amino acids. CDR3 sequence reads: CASSFAGAEKLFF. CDR3 nucleotides: TGTGCCAGCAGCTTTGCTGGGGCTGAAAAACTGTTTTTT.

The gene calls are TRBV7-2 and TRBJ2-2; D is possibly TRBD2 (6 bases). This CDR3 has 16 residues. Trimming left V 6 bases short and J 6 bases short, with 20 bases between. In germline, CDR1 is SGHTA, CDR2 FQGNSA. DNA for the CDR3: TGTGCCAGCAGTCCTACTCCGGGACTCAAGGCCGGGGAGCTGTTTTTT. Translation gives CASSPTPGLKAGELFF.

The chain combines TRBV5-6 with TRBJ1-1; D gene unclear. Trimming left V 0 bases short and J 2 bases short, with 11 bases between. The CDR3 is 15 residues long. Per the germline V gene, CDR1 is SGHDT and CDR2 is YYEEEE. CDR3 region: CASSLAILSNTEAFF. As DNA, the CDR3 is TGTGCCAGCAGCTTGGCGATATTAAGCAACACTGAAGCTTTCTTT.

The V call is TRBV2, the J call TRBJ2-7; 9 bases map to TRBD2. The germline V gene has CDR1 SNHLY and CDR2 FYNNEI. With 6 bases clipped from V and 6 bases from J, the junction kept 21 bases outside the gene matches. The CDR3 consists of 18 residues. In DNA form, the CDR3 reads TGTGCCAGCAGGGACTTTTGGGCGGGAGGGCCCTCTCGGCCCGAGCAGTACTTC. Translation: CASRDFWAGGPSRPEQYF.

The sample holds one count of this clone. Other DNA sequences in this sample translate to the same CDR3. V gene TRBV9 combines with J gene TRBJ1-1; D possibly corresponds to TRBD1 (6 bases). This CDR3 has 15 residues. The V end lost 0 bases, the J end lost 0 bases, and 9 bases lay between the germline ends. The germline gives CDR1 SGDLS, CDR2 YYNGEE. CDR3: CASSVGGGLNTEAFF. In DNA form, the CDR3 reads TGTGCCAGCAGCGTAGGAGGGGGATTGAACACTGAAGCTTTCTTT.